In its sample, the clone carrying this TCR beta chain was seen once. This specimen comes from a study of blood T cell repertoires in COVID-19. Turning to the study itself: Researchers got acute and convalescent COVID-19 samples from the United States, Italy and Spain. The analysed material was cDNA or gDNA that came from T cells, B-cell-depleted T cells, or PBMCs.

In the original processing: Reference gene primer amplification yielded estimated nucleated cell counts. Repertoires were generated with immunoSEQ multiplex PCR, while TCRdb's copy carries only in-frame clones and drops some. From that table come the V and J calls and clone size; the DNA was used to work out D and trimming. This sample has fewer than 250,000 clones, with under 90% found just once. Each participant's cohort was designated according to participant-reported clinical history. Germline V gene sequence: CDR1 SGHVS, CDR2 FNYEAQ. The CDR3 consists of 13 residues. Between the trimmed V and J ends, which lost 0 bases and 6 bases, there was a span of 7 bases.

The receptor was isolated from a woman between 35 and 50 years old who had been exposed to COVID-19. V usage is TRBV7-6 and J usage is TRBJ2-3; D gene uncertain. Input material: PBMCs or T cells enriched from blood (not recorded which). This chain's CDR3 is CASSLAVSDTQYF. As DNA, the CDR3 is TGTGCCAGCAGCTTAGCTGTTTCGGATACGCAGTATTTT.